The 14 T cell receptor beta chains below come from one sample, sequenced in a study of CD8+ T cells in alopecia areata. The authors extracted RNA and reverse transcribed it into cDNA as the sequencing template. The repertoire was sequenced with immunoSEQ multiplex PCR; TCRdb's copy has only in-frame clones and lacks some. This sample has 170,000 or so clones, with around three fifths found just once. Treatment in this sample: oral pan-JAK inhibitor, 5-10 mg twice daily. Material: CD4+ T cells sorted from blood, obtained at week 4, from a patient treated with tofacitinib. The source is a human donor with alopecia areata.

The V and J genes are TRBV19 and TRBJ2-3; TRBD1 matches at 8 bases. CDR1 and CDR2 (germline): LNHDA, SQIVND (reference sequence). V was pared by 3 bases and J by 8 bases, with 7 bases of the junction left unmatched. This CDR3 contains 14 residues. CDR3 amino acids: CASSIGQGSITQYF. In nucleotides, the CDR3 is TGTGCCAGTAGTATCGGACAGGGAAGTATTACGCAGTATTTT.

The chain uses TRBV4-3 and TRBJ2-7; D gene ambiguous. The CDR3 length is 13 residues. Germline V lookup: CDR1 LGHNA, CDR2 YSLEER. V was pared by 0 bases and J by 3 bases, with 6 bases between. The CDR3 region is CASSQEMSYEQYF. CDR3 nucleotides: TGCGCCAGCAGCCAAGAGATGAGCTACGAGCAGTACTTC.

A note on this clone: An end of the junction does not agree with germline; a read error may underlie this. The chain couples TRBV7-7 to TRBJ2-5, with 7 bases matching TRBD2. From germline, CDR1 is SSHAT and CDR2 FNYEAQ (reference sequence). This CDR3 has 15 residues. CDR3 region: CASSLAGSTQETQYF. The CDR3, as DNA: TGTGCTAGCAGCTTAGCGGGCAGCACCCAAGAGACCCAGTACTTC.

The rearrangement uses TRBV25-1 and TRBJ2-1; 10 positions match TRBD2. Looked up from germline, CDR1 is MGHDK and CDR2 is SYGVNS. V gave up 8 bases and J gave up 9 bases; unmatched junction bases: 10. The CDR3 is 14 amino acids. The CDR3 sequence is CASQRGGGLSEQFF. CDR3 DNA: TGTGCCAGCCAGCGGGGGGGAGGGTTGAGTGAGCAGTTCTTC.

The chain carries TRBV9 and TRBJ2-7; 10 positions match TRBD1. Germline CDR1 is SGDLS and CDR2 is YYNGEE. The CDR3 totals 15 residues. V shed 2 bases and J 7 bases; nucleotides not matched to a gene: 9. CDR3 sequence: CASSVSGTGVVEQYF. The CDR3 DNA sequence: TGTGCCAGCAGCGTCTCCGGGACAGGGGTTGTTGAGCAGTACTTC.

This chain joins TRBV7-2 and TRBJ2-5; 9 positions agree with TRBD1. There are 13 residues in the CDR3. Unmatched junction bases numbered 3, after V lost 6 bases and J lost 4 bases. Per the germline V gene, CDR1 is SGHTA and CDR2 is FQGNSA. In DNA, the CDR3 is TGTGCCAGCAGAACAGGGGGCTCAGAGACCCAGTACTTC. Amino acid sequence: CASRTGGSETQYF.

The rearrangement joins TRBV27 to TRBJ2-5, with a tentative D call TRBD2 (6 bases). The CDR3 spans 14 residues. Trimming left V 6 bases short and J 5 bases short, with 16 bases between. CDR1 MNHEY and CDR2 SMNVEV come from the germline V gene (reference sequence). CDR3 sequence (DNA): TGTGCCAGCAGATTGAAGGGAGGAGGGGAGACCCAGTACTTC. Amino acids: CASRLKGGGETQYF.

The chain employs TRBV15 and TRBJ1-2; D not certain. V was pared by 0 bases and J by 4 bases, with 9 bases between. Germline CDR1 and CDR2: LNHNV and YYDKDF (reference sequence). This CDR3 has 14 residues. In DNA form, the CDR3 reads TGTGCCACCAGCAGAGATATGGGGATCTATGGCTACACCTTC. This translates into CATSRDMGIYGYTF. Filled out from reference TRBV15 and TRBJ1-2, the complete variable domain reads DAMVIQNPRYQVTQFGKPVTLSCSQTLNHNVMYWYQQKSSQAPKLLFHYYDKDFNNEADTPDNFQSRRPNTSFCFLDIRSPGLGDTAMYLCATSRDMGIYGYTFGSGTRLTVV.

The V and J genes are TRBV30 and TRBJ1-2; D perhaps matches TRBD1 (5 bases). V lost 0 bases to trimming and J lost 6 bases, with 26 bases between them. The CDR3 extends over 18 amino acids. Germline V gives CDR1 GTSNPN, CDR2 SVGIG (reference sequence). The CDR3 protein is CAWSVGGPSRGNFHGYTF. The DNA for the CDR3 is TGTGCCTGGAGTGTTGGCGGGCCCTCCCGGGGCAACTTCCATGGCTACACCTTC.

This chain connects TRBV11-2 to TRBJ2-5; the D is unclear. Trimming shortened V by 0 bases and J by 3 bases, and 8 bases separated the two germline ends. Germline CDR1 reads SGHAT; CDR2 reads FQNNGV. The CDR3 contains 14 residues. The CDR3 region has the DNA TGTGCCAGCAGCTTAGATCTCGGCGAAGAGACCCAGTACTTC. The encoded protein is CASSLDLGEETQYF.

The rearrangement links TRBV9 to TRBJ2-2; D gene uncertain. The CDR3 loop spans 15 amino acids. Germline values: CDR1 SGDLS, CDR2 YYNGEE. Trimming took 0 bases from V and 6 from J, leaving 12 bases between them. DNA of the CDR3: TGTGCCAGCAGCGTAGCGTCCCAGGTAGCCGGGGAGCTGTTTTTT. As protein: CASSVASQVAGELFF.

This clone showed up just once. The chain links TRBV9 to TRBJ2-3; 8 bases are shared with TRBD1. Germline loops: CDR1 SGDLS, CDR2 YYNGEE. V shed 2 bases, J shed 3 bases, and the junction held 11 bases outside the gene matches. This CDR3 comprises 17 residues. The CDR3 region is CASSVEPRGQGTDTQYF. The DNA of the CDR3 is TGTGCCAGCAGCGTTGAGCCCAGGGGGCAGGGTACAGATACGCAGTATTTT.

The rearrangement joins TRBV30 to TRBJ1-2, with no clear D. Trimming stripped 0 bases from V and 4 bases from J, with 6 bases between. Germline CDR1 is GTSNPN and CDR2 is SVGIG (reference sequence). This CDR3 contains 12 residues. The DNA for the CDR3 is TGTGCCTGGAGTGTACAGATCTATGGCTACACCTTC. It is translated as CAWSVQIYGYTF.

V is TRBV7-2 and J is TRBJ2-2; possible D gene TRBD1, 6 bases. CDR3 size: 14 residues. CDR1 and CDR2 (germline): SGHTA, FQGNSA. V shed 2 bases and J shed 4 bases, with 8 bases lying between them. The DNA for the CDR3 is TGTGCCAGCAGCTTACAGGGGAGCACCGGGGAGCTGTTTTTT. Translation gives CASSLQGSTGELFF. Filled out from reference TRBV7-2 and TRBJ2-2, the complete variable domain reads GAGVSQSPSNKVTEKGKDVELRCDPISGHTALYWYRQSLGQGLEFLIYFQGNSAPDKSGLPSDRFSAERTGGSVSTLTIQRTQQEDSAVYLCASSLQGSTGELFFGEGSRLTVL.